The entry below describes one T cell receptor (beta chain). The antigen is unknown. The CDR3 has 16 residues. Germline V gene lookup returns CDR1 MNHEY and CDR2 SVGAGI. Trimming at V came to 4 bases and at J to 7 bases, leaving 12 bases not matched to a gene. TCRdb's copy holds only in-frame clones and misses some; the assay was immunoSEQ multiplex PCR. The table lists some 170,000 clones, roughly 90% of them singletons, with approximately 5% in the top ten. The data were obtained in a study of cytomegalovirus exposure and HLA in healthy donors. In the study overall: The use of the same platform for the approximately 130 validation repertoires and the roughly 680 first-cohort repertoires was reported by a later analysis.

General study findings and limits: In vitro confirmation showed three CMV-associated chains to be CMV antigen specific.

What was sequenced was PBMCs. The receptor's source is a woman aged 25 to 45 in good health and CMV-seronegative. The chain combines TRBV6-5 with TRBJ1-4, with TRBD1 identical over 7 bases. CDR3 amino acids: CASSWGLTGEVEKLFF. The DNA of the CDR3 is TGTGCCAGCAGTTGGGGCCTCACAGGGGAGGTTGAAAAACTGTTTTTT.